This T cell receptor beta chain was found in a study of control samples from healthy donors and cancer patients. Repertoires were generated with immunoSEQ multiplex PCR, while TCRdb's copy carries only in-frame clones and drops some. The data contain some 170,000 clones, roughly 95% of them singletons. Germline V gives CDR1 LNHDA, CDR2 SQIVND (reference sequence). V shed 3 bases and J shed 4 bases, with 12 bases lying between them. The CDR3 extends over 14 amino acids. The chain joins TRBV19 to TRBJ1-1; no clear D gene. The sequencing sample was made of blood. The TCR comes from a woman in her 30s in good health. CDR3 protein: CASSIGRVGTEAFF. The CDR3 DNA reads TGTGCCAGTAGTATCGGACGGGTCGGCACTGAAGCTTTCTTT.